The 23 T cell receptor beta chains presented below share a single source sample, sequenced in a study of blood T cell repertoires in COVID-19. The repertoire was sequenced with immunoSEQ multiplex PCR; TCRdb's copy has only in-frame clones and lacks some. The table records about 270,000 clones, 75% to 90% of them present only once. The sample comprised PBMCs or T cells enriched from blood (not recorded which). The receptors shown here come from a woman aged 25-40 years with acute COVID-19.

CDR3 amino acids: CASGIFGYGYTF. In nucleotides, the CDR3 is TGTGCCAGCGGTATATTCGGCTATGGCTACACCTTC. The V call is TRBV27, the J call TRBJ1-2; no reliable D call. Germline CDR1 reads MNHEY; CDR2 reads SMNVEV (reference sequence). Trimming removed 8 bases at V and 4 bases at J, with 11 bases between. The CDR3 is made up of 12 amino acids.

The chain carries TRBV27 and TRBJ1-3, with D perhaps TRBD1 (6 bases). Germline V gives CDR1 MNHEY, CDR2 SMNVEV (reference sequence). Trimming took off 5 bases at V and 0 bases at J, with 14 bases between the two ends. The length of the CDR3 is 16 residues. CDR3 sequence reads: CASSPRGQSSGNTIYF. The DNA of the CDR3 is TGTGCCAGCAGTCCGAGAGGACAGAGCTCTGGAAACACCATATATTTT.

The chain recombines TRBV5-1 with TRBJ2-1; 10 bases fit TRBD2. CDR1 SGHRS and CDR2 YFSETQ come from the germline V gene. The V gene end was trimmed by 4 bases and the J gene end by 6 bases; junction bases not matched to a gene: 7. There are 15 residues in the CDR3. The CDR3 nucleotides read TGCGCCAGCAGCCCCGGAGCTAGCGGGAGCAATGAGCAGTTCTTC. Amino acids: CASSPGASGSNEQFF.

The chain uses TRBV28 and TRBJ2-3; D might be TRBD2 (5 bases). The CDR3 contains 15 residues. Per germline, CDR1 MDHEN and CDR2 SYDVKM. V was shortened by 2 bases and J by 2 bases, with 11 bases between the two germline ends. For the CDR3, the DNA is TGTGCCAGCAGTTTAGCCCGGGAATACACAGATACGCAGTATTTT. This codes for CASSLAREYTDTQYF.

The table lists this clone with a few counts. The chain joins TRBV6-5 to TRBJ1-2; no reliable D call. CDR1 is MNHEY and CDR2 is SVGAGI in the germline V gene. The CDR3 has 15 amino acids. The V end was cut by 7 bases, the J end by 2 bases, with 17 bases between. CDR3 nucleotides: TGTGCCAGCACCCGAGGGCAGCGGGAGAACTATGGCTACACCTTC. Translation: CASTRGQRENYGYTF.

The rearrangement uses TRBV19 and TRBJ2-7; TRBD2 is a possible D gene (6 bases). V dropped 6 bases and J dropped 3 bases, with 15 bases sitting between them. The CDR3 has 14 residues. Germline assignment: CDR1 LNHDA and CDR2 SQIVND (reference sequence). The CDR3 bases are TGTGCCAGTAGCACCGGGACTTCCGACTACGAGCAGTACTTC. This codes for CASSTGTSDYEQYF.

This chain joins TRBV7-3 and TRBJ2-2, with 11 positions matching TRBD2. The CDR3 covers 15 residues. The germline gives CDR1 SGHTA, CDR2 FQGTGA. J was trimmed by 6 bases and V by 5 bases; bases with no gene match: 5. The CDR3 DNA is TGTGCCAGCAGCGCCGGGACTAGCGGCCCCGGGGAGCTGTTTTTT. Translating gives CASSAGTSGPGELFF.

This clone was recorded only once. This chain connects TRBV27 to TRBJ1-1; TRBD1 agrees at 9 bases. J gave up 11 bases and V 5 bases, and 12 bases lay outside the gene matches. The length of the CDR3 is 14 residues. CDR1 and CDR2 (germline): MNHEY, SMNVEV (reference sequence). This CDR3 is CASSAAGTGWEAFF. In DNA, the CDR3 is TGTGCCAGCAGTGCAGCCGGGACAGGGTGGGAGGCTTTCTTT.

The chain combines TRBV4-2 with TRBJ1-2; D perhaps matches TRBD1 (5 bases). The CDR3 loop spans 16 amino acids. CDR1 LGHNA and CDR2 YNFKEQ come from the germline V gene. With 0 bases removed from V and 10 bases from J, the gap between germline ends came to 21 bases. The CDR3 DNA reads TGTGCCAGCAGCCAAGATCGGGGGACGGGGGATCAGGTCTACACCTTC. It specifies CASSQDRGTGDQVYTF.

The rearrangement uses TRBV13 and TRBJ1-3; D is unclear. This CDR3 has 15 amino acids. With 2 bases removed from V and 8 bases from J, the gap between germline ends came to 16 bases. Germline values: CDR1 PRHDT, CDR2 FYEKMQ (reference sequence). The CDR3 DNA sequence: TGTGCCAGCAGCTTATCGGTCGGGAACAGTGACACCATATATTTT. Translating gives CASSLSVGNSDTIYF.

The J gene is TRBJ1-1, the V gene TRBV2, with unresolved D. V was clipped by 2 bases and J by 4 bases, with 14 bases between them. This CDR3 comprises 15 residues. Germline assignment: CDR1 SNHLY and CDR2 FYNNEI. CDR3 nucleotide sequence: TGTGCCAGCAGTGAACGTCGCGGGCAGACCACTGAAGCTTTCTTT. Translated, it gives CASSERRGQTTEAFF.

This clone has just one count. The chain combines TRBV11-2 with TRBJ1-1; 8 positions match TRBD1. The CDR3 runs to 15 residues. Germline CDR1 SGHAT, CDR2 FQNNGV. Losses at the gene ends were 1 base for V and 5 bases for J; bases not matched to a gene: 6. CDR3 in amino acids: CASSLVAGGRTEAFF. CDR3 sequence (DNA): TGTGCCAGCAGCTTAGTAGCAGGGGGCCGTACTGAAGCTTTCTTT. The variable domain in full, with the rest retrieved from reference TRBV11-2 and TRBJ1-1, is EAGVAQSPRYKIIEKRQSVAFWCNPISGHATLYWYQQILGQGPKLLIQFQNNGVVDDSQLPKDRFSAERLKGVDSTLKIQPAKLEDSAVYLCASSLVAGGRTEAFFGQGTRLTVV.

The rearrangement joins TRBV30 to TRBJ1-6; D is unclear. The CDR3 length is 11 residues. The germline V gene encodes CDR1 GTSNPN and CDR2 SVGIG (reference sequence). Between the trimmed V and J ends, which lost 0 bases and 9 bases, there was a span of 3 bases. The CDR3 region is CAWSVSSPLHF. DNA of the CDR3: TGTGCCTGGAGTGTGAGTTCACCCCTCCACTTT.

The chain combines TRBV5-4 with TRBJ2-4; 7 nucleotides agree with TRBD2. With 1 base clipped from V and 3 bases from J, the junction kept 4 bases outside the gene matches. The CDR3 has 15 residues. Germline-derived CDR1 and CDR2 are SGHNT and YYREEE (reference sequence). The CDR3 DNA reads as TGTGCCAGCAGCTTGCGGGAGGACGGCAAAAACATTCAGTACTTC. Its translation is CASSLREDGKNIQYF. Variable domain in full (rest from reference TRBV5-4 and TRBJ2-4): ETGVTQSPTHLIKTRGQQVTLRCSSQSGHNTVSWYQQALGQGPQFIFQYYREEENGRGNFPPRFSGLQFPNYSSELNVNALELDDSALYLCASSLREDGKNIQYFGAGTRLSVL.

This clone occurred once. The rearrangement joins TRBV24-1 to TRBJ1-2, with a tentative D call TRBD1 (6 bases). V was clipped by 5 bases and J by 3 bases, with 9 bases between them. This CDR3 contains 13 residues. Germline lookup yields CDR1 KGHDR and CDR2 SFDVKD. The CDR3 region has the DNA TGTGCCACCAGTGGCTCAGGGGACTATGGCTACACCTTC. Translating gives CATSGSGDYGYTF.

This clone was seen just once. The chain joins TRBV28 to TRBJ2-1; perhaps TRBD2 as D (6 bases). The V gene's germline CDR1 is MDHEN and CDR2 SYDVKM. V was pared by 7 bases and J by 10 bases, with 17 bases between. CDR3 size: 13 residues. The CDR3 protein is CASILGGGSEQFF. The DNA of the CDR3 is TGTGCCAGCATCCTGGGTGGGGGGTCGGAGCAGTTCTTC.

The V and J genes are TRBV4-3 and TRBJ2-1; D may be TRBD2 (5 bases). Germline assignment: CDR1 LGHNA and CDR2 YSLEER. The CDR3 is 15 amino acids. V lost 1 base, J lost 5 bases, and 12 bases lay in between. Written as DNA, the CDR3 is TGCGCCAGCAGCCAAGGAGCGGTCAGACACAATGAGCAGTTCTTC. Its protein product is CASSQGAVRHNEQFF.

This clone has just one count. The V and J genes are TRBV29-1 and TRBJ2-7; D remains unclear. V was pared by 0 bases and J by 2 bases, with 5 bases between. Germline V lookup: CDR1 SQVTM, CDR2 ANQGSEA. This CDR3 comprises 12 residues. CDR3 sequence reads: CSVEEAAYEQYF. CDR3 coding DNA: TGCAGCGTTGAAGAGGCCGCCTACGAGCAGTACTTC.

The CDR3 nucleotides read TGTGCCAGCAGCTTACAGGGACTCAAAGCTAACTATGGCTACACCTTC. It translates to CASSLQGLKANYGYTF. The rearrangement joins TRBV7-2 to TRBJ1-2, with D maybe TRBD1 (5 bases). CDR1 and CDR2 from the germline V gene are SGHTA and FQGNSA. V dropped 2 bases and J dropped 0 bases, with 13 bases sitting between them. The CDR3 has 16 amino acids.

The chain links TRBV4-3 to TRBJ1-1; D is unresolved. CDR1 LGHNA and CDR2 YSLEER come from the germline V gene. CDR3 length equals 15 residues. Trimming removed 0 bases from V and 3 bases from J, with 11 bases in between. CDR3 in DNA: TGCGCCAGCAGCCAAGATGGAGGCAGTTACACTGAAGCTTTCTTT. Protein sequence: CASSQDGGSYTEAFF.

The rearrangement uses TRBV28 and TRBJ1-2; the match to TRBD1 covers 7 bases. The CDR3 sequence is 13 residues long. From germline, CDR1 is MDHEN and CDR2 SYDVKM. V dropped 5 bases and J dropped 2; count of bases not matched to a gene: 2. CDR3 loop: CASSGTANYGYTF. As DNA, the CDR3 is TGTGCCAGCAGTGGGACAGCGAACTATGGCTACACCTTC.

The chain couples TRBV19 to TRBJ1-5; D not resolved. CDR1 and CDR2 from the germline V gene are LNHDA and SQIVND (reference sequence). Trimming shortened V by 3 bases and J by 0 bases, and 12 bases separated the two germline ends. This CDR3 is built from 16 residues. CDR3 DNA: TGTGCCAGTAGTATTGAGGAAGGCGCTAGCAATCAGCCCCAGCATTTT. Amino acid sequence: CASSIEEGASNQPQHF.

The rearrangement links TRBV24-1 to TRBJ2-1; D call uncertain. The V end lost 0 bases, the J end lost 9 bases, and 2 bases lay between the germline ends. The CDR3 is 11 residues long. The germline gives CDR1 KGHDR, CDR2 SFDVKD. This CDR3 is CATSDLREQFF. DNA for the CDR3: TGTGCCACCAGTGATTTGCGTGAGCAGTTCTTC.